This TCR beta chain came from a study of naive CD8 T cells in extremely preterm neonates (TCRdb year 2017). General notes on the study: An age range of 25-50 years is given for the adult participants in the abstract, whereas a range of 20-50 years is given in the methods. TCRbeta CDR3 repertoires of sorted naive CD8+ T cells were compared across four age groups: extremely preterm neonates, term neonates, young children and adults. Findings and caveats that apply to the study as a whole: Among the limitations the authors pointed out were a small sample size and productive template counts that varied across preterm samples. To track T cell development within individuals, the authors urged prospective longitudinal studies of preterm and term neonates. Compared with the older groups, preterm CDR3s were shorter and closer to germline, carrying fewer N additions and showing less junctional trimming. Preterm neonates had significantly lower iChao1 richness than all other age groups (p < 0.05) and an even clone distribution, indicating a less rich repertoire. Preterm neonates shared more CDR3 nucleotide sequences (approximately 2.5%) than term neonates (roughly 0.4%), young children (0.03%) and adults (0.01%).

As encoded in the germline V gene, CDR1 is KGHSH while CDR2 is LQKENI. The CDR3 goes from the cysteine to the phenylalanine over 14 residues. Just the 42-base CDR3 DNA is kept, in frame starting at base 1. V and J are truncated by 6 bases and 0 bases respectively, leaving an intervening sequence of 11 bases. Peripheral blood was donated by five healthy children aged about 15-56 months undergoing elective routine surgery and by five healthy nonsmoking adults. A FACSAria III cell sorter was used to sort live, Annexin V-negative naive CD8+ T cells (CD3+CD8+CD45RA+CCR7+). Each sample yielded between roughly 20,000 and 110,000 sorted naive CD8+ T cells. Mononuclear cells were isolated from diluted blood by Ficoll-Paque density gradient centrifugation. Before sorting, mononuclear cells were cryopreserved in approximately 10% DMSO with around 90% FBS and kept in long-term storage at -150 degrees C. After thawing, the cells were stained with Annexin V and with antibodies against CD3, CD8, CCR7 and CD45RA. Genomic DNA was extracted from snap-frozen sorted cell pellets with the DNeasy Blood and Tissue Kit.

Concerning this clone: Its specific antigen is unknown. The sample holds no much larger clone one base away, and base qualities are not on file.

TCRbeta CDR3 regions were amplified from genomic DNA by a two-step, bias-controlled multiplex PCR. The multiplex PCR used primers specific for every TRBV and TRBJ gene segment. TCRbeta repertoire data were generated with the immunoSEQ Assay. The published analysis was carried out like this. To merge closely related sequences, reads went through filtering and clustering using a relative-frequency ratio and a modified nearest-neighbor algorithm. IMGT annotation was followed for the assignment of V, D and J genes to CDR3 sequences. Template counts were quantified against synthetic TCR CDR3 analog sequences and normalized for PCR amplification bias. Analyses were restricted to unique productive sequences, meaning in-frame CDR3 sequences without stop codons. The immunoSEQ Analyzer software was used to calculate clonality, defined as 1 minus Pielou's evenness, and iChao1 richness. Statistical tests were run in JMP, with either Student's t-test or a non-parametric test chosen according to Shapiro-Wilk normality results. TCRdb obtained this table from immuneACCESS and retained in-frame rearrangements with V and J assigned. These tables miss some clones; where compared with another copy, unresolved V genes account for less than half of the shortfall, and the remainder is unexplained. The DNA gave D and trimming, while V, J and clone size come from that table. This sample is represented by over 6,000 clones; roughly 98% of them were singletons. The ten largest clones add up to 0.25% to 0.35% of the sample.

Sequencing was done on a sample of naive CD8+ T cells from blood. This receptor chain uses TRBV18 and TRBJ1-1; a weak D assignment points to TRBD1 (6 bases agree). This clonotype originated in a human donor in good health. The CDR3 region reads CASSRQDMNTEAFF. The nucleotide sequence reads as follows: TGTGCCAGCTCCCGACAGGATATGAACACTGAAGCTTTCTTT.